Listed here are 11 T cell receptor beta chains from one sample, sequenced in a study of blood T cell repertoires in COVID-19. Repertoires were generated with immunoSEQ multiplex PCR, while TCRdb's copy carries only in-frame clones and drops some. Of hundreds of thousands of clones in the sample, approximately 89% were seen once. Sequenced: PBMCs or T cells enriched from blood (not recorded which). The receptor set was obtained from a middle-aged woman who had recovered from COVID-19.

This clone has a handful of counts. The V call is TRBV28, the J call TRBJ1-5; D call uncertain. The V gene's germline CDR1 is MDHEN and CDR2 SYDVKM. The CDR3 has 12 amino acids. The V end lost 7 bases, the J end lost 4 bases, and 8 bases lay between the germline ends. The CDR3 coding sequence is TGTGCCAGCACGCGGTTGAATCAGCCCCAGCATTTT. It is translated as CASTRLNQPQHF. The whole variable domain, filled in from reference TRBV28 and TRBJ1-5, reads DVKVTQSSRYLVKRTGEKVFLECVQDMDHENMFWYRQDPGLGLRLIYFSYDVKMKEKGDIPEGYSVSREKKERFSLILESASTNQTSMYLCASTRLNQPQHFGDGTRLSIL.

The chain carries TRBV25-1 and TRBJ2-5; D not resolved. The CDR3 extends over 14 amino acids. The V gene lost 1 base and the J gene lost 1 base, with 7 bases spanning the gap. Germline assignment: CDR1 MGHDK and CDR2 SYGVNS. Here the CDR3 DNA reads TGTGCCAGCAGTGAATTGGGCATCCAAGAGACCCAGTACTTC. Residues: CASSELGIQETQYF.

The gene calls are TRBV11-2 and TRBJ2-7, with 7 bases aligning to TRBD1. There are 15 residues in the CDR3. Looked up from germline, CDR1 is SGHAT and CDR2 is FQNNGV. With 6 bases clipped from V and 5 bases from J, the junction kept 13 bases outside the gene matches. The CDR3 region has the DNA TGTGCCAGCAGTGTAGAGTCCGGGACAGCCAACGAGCAGTACTTC. Protein product: CASSVESGTANEQYF.

This chain links TRBV7-9 with TRBJ2-2; D gene ambiguous. The CDR3 is 11 residues long. The germline V and J ends were trimmed by 6 bases and 7 bases, with 6 bases remaining between them. From germline, CDR1 is SEHNR and CDR2 FQNEAQ (reference sequence). The CDR3 loop reads CASRQSGELFF. In nucleotides, the CDR3 is TGTGCCAGCAGACAAAGCGGGGAGCTGTTTTTT.

V is TRBV11-2 and J is TRBJ2-2; unclear D gene. V was cut by 5 bases and J by 8 bases, with 18 bases left in between. Germline values: CDR1 SGHAT, CDR2 FQNNGV. CDR3 size: 15 residues. DNA for the CDR3: TGTGCCAGCAGCCGCTGGGCTACCCCAGATGGGGAGCTGTTTTTT. Protein: CASSRWATPDGELFF.

The gene calls are TRBV27 and TRBJ2-3; tentative D call: TRBD2 (7 bases). With 5 bases removed from V and 5 bases from J, the gap between germline ends came to 20 bases. Germline V gene sequence: CDR1 MNHEY, CDR2 SMNVEV (reference sequence). This CDR3 spans 16 amino acids. The CDR3 DNA follows: TGTGCCAGCAGTCCCCTGTGGGGGGGGGCCGGAGATACGCAGTATTTT. Translation: CASSPLWGGAGDTQYF.

The chain links TRBV30 to TRBJ2-7, with 13 nucleotides matching TRBD2. V trimming: 2 bases; J trimming: 6 bases; junction bases outside the gene matches: 10. Per the germline V gene, CDR1 is GTSNPN and CDR2 is SVGIG (reference sequence). The CDR3 contains 16 residues. The CDR3 reads CAWSSGLAGALSEQYF. CDR3 nucleotides: TGTGCCTGGAGTTCCGGACTAGCGGGAGCCCTGAGCGAGCAGTACTTC.

The CDR3 sequence is CASSLRDFNLYEQYF. The CDR3 DNA reads as TGCGCCAGCAGTCTCCGGGACTTCAACCTCTACGAGCAGTACTTC. V and J are TRBV23-1 and TRBJ2-7; weak D call: TRBD2 (6 bases). TRBV23-1 belongs to the ORF category, with a function that is uncertain. The CDR3 loop spans 15 amino acids. Deletions cut 4 bases from V and 3 bases from J, with 16 bases between.

The chain links TRBV5-1 to TRBJ1-2; D is uncertain. Germline CDR1 and CDR2: SGHRS and YFSETQ. The CDR3 spans 15 residues. Trimming took off 0 bases at V and 2 bases at J, with 11 bases between the two ends. The CDR3 is CASSLDPSRNYGYTF. The CDR3 DNA sequence: TGCGCCAGCAGCTTGGATCCCTCGAGGAACTATGGCTACACCTTC. The whole variable domain, filled in from reference TRBV5-1 and TRBJ1-2, reads KAGVTQTPRYLIKTRGQQVTLSCSPISGHRSVSWYQQTPGQGLQFLFEYFSETQRNKGNFPGRFSGRQFSNSRSEMNVSTLELGDSALYLCASSLDPSRNYGYTFGSGTRLTVV.

This clone was detected once. CDR3 sequence: CALAQREDNEQFF. CDR3 bases: TGTGCCCTTGCGCAGCGCGAAGACAATGAGCAGTTCTTC. The chain uses TRBV5-4 and TRBJ2-1, with unresolved D. The CDR3 consists of 13 residues. The V end was cut by 10 bases, the J end by 5 bases, with 16 bases between. The germline gives CDR1 SGHNT, CDR2 YYREEE (reference sequence).

This clone has a handful of counts. The V gene is TRBV10-3, the J gene TRBJ1-2; 9 bases match TRBD1. The trim removed 10 bases at V and 2 bases at J, leaving 8 bases unmatched. The length of the CDR3 is 14 residues. The V gene's germline CDR1 is ENHRY and CDR2 SYGVKD. The CDR3 spells CATAGTGKNYGYTF. The CDR3, as DNA: TGTGCCACCGCCGGGACAGGGAAAAACTATGGCTACACCTTC.